The sequence of this T cell receptor beta chain was determined in a study of blood T cell repertoires in COVID-19. This table comes from immunoSEQ multiplex PCR, and its TCRdb copy is limited to in-frame clones, with some not included. The sample holds about 330,000 clones, more than 75% seen once. Per the germline V gene, CDR1 is DFQATT and CDR2 is SNEGSKA (reference sequence). With V trimmed by 3 bases and J by 7 bases, 11 bases remained unmatched. The CDR3 is 15 residues long. The source is a woman aged 50 to 60 with active or convalescent COVID-19. The V and J genes are TRBV20-1 and TRBJ2-1, with 8 bases aligning to TRBD1. The sequenced sample was peripheral blood. CDR3 amino acids: CSASNPGGRSNEQFF. The CDR3 region has the DNA TGCAGTGCTAGTAATCCAGGGGGCCGTTCAAATGAGCAGTTCTTC.